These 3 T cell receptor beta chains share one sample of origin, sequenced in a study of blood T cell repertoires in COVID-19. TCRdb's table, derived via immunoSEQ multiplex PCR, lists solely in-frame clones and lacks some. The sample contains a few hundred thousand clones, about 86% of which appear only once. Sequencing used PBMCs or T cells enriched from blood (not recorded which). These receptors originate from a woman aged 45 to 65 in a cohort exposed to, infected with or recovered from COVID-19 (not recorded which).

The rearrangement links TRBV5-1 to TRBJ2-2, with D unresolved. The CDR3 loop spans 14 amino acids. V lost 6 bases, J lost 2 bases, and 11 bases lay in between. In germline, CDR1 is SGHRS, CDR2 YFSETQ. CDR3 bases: TGCGCCAGCAAAGACAAGCCCAACACCGGGGAGCTGTTTTTT. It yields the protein CASKDKPNTGELFF.

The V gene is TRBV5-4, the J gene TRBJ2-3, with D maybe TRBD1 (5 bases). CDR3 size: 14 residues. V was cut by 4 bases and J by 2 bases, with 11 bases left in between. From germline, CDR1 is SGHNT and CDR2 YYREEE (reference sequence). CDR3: CASSVDGHTDTQYF. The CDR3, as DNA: TGTGCCAGCAGCGTGGACGGACACACAGATACGCAGTATTTT. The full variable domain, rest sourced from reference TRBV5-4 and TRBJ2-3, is ETGVTQSPTHLIKTRGQQVTLRCSSQSGHNTVSWYQQALGQGPQFIFQYYREEENGRGNFPPRFSGLQFPNYSSELNVNALELDDSALYLCASSVDGHTDTQYFGPGTRLTVL.

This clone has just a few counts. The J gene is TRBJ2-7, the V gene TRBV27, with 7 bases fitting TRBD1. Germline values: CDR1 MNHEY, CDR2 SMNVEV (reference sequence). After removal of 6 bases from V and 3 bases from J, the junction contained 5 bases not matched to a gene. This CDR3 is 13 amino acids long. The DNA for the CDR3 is TGTGCCAGCAGACAGGGGTCTGGCTACGAGCAGTACTTC. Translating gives CASRQGSGYEQYF.